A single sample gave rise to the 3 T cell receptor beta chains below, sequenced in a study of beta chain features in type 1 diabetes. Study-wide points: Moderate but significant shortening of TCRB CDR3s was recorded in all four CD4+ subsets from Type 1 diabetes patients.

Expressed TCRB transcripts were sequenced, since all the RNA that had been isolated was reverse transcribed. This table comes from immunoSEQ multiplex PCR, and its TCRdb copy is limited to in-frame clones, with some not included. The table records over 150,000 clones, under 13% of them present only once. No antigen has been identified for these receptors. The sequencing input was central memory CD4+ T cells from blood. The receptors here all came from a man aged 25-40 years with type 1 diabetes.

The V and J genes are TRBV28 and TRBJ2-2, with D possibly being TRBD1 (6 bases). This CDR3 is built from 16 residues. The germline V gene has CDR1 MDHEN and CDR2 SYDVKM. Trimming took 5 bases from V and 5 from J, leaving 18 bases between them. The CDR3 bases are TGTGCCAGCAGTCGACCTCGGGACACTATAACCGGGGAGCTGTTTTTT. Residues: CASSRPRDTITGELFF.

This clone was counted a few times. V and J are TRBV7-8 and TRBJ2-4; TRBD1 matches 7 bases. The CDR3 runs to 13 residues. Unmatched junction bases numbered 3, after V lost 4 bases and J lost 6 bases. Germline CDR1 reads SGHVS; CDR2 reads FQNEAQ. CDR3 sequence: CASSSRQGNIQYF. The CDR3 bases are TGTGCCAGCAGCTCCCGACAGGGAAACATTCAGTACTTC. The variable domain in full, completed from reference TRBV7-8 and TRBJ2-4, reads GAGVSQSPRYKVAKRGQDVALRCDPISGHVSLFWYQQALGQGPEFLTYFQNEAQLDKSGLPSDRFFAERPEGSVSTLKIQRTQQEDSAVYLCASSSRQGNIQYFGAGTRLSVL.

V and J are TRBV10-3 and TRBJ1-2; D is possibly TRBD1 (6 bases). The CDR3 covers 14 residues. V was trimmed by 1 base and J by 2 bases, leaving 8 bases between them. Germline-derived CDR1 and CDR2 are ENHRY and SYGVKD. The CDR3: CAISEYDRNYGYTF. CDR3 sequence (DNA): TGTGCCATCAGTGAGTACGACAGGAACTATGGCTACACCTTC.